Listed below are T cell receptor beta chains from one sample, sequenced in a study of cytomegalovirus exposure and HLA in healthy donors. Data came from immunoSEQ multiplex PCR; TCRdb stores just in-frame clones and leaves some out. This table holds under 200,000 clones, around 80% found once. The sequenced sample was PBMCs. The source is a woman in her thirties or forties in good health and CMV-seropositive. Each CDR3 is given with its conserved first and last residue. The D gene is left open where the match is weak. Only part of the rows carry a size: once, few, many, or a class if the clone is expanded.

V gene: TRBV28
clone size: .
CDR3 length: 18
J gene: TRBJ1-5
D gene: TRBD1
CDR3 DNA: TGTGCCAGCAGTTTATCGAGTGACAGGGCCCTTAGCAATCAGCCCCAGCATTTT
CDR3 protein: CASSLSSDRALSNQPQHF

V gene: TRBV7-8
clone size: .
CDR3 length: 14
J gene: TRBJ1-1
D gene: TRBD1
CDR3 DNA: TGTGCCAGCAGCTTCAGGACAGGGAACACTGAAGCTTTCTTT
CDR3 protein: CASSFRTGNTEAFF

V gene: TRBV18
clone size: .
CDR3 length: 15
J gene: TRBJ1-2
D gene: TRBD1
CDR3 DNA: TGTGCCAGCTCCTTATCCAGGGGGACTAACTATGGCTACACCTTC
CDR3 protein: CASSLSRGTNYGYTF

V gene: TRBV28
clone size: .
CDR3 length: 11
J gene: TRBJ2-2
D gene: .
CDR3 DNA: TGTGCCAGCAGTTTCTCCGGGGAGCTGTTTTTT
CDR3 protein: CASSFSGELFF

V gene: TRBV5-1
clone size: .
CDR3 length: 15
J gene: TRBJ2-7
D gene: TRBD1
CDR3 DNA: TGCGCCAGCAGCACAGGTACGGGACAGGGTCCCGAGCAGTACTTC
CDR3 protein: CASSTGTGQGPEQYF

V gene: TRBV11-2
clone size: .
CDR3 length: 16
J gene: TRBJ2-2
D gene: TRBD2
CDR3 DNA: TGTGCCAGCAGCCTCAGGGCTAGCGGGAGCGTCGGGGAGCTGTTTTTT
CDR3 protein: CASSLRASGSVGELFF

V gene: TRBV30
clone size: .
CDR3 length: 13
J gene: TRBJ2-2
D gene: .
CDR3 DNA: TGTGCCTGGAACAGGGACCTAGTCGTGGAGCTGTTTTTT
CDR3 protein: CAWNRDLVVELFF

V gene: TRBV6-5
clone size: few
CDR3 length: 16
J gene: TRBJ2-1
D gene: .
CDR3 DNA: TGTGCCAGCAGTTACTCGCGAGGGGGCTCCTACAATGAGCAGTTCTTC
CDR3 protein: CASSYSRGGSYNEQFF

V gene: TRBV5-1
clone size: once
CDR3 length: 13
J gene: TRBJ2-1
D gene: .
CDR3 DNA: TGCGCCAGCAGCTTGGACTCCTACTATGAGCAGTTCTTC
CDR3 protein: CASSLDSYYEQFF

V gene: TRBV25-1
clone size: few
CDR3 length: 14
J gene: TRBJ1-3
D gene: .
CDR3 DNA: TGTGCCAGCAAAGGAGGGTTCTCTGGAAACACCATATATTTT
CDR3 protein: CASKGGFSGNTIYF

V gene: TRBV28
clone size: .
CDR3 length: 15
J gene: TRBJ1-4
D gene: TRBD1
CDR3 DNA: TGTGCCAGCAGTCACCTAGGGACAGGGGAAGTAAAACTGTTTTTT
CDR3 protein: CASSHLGTGEVKLFF

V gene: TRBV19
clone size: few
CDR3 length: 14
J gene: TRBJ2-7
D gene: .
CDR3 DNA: TGTGCCAGTAGTAAAGACGGAGCCGTCTACGAGCAGTACTTC
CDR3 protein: CASSKDGAVYEQYF

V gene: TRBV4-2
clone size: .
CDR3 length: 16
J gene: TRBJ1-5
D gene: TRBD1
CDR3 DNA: TGTGCCAGCAGCCAGGGGGACAGGGAGGGTTTTCAGCCCCAGCATTTT
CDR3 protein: CASSQGDREGFQPQHF

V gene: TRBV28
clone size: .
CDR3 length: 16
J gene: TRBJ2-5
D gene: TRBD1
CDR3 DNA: TGTTCGACCTCTGAGGGTAGGGACAGGGTCCGAGAGACCCAGTACTTC
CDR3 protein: CSTSEGRDRVRETQYF

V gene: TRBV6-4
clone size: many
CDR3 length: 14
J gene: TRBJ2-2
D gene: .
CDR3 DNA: TGTGCCAGCAGACAGGGGACTAGCACCGGGGAGCTGTTTTTT
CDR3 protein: CASRQGTSTGELFF

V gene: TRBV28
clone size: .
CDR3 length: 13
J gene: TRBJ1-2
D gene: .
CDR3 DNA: TGTGCCAGCAGTGCTCAGGCGAACTATGGCTACACCTTC
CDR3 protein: CASSAQANYGYTF

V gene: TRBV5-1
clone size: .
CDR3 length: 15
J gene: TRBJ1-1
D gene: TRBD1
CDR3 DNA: TGCGCCAGCAGCTGGACAGGGCAGATGAACACTGAAGCTTTCTTT
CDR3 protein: CASSWTGQMNTEAFF

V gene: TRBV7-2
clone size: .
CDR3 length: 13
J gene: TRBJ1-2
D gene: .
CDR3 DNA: TGTGCCAGCAGCAGCGGAATCGGTTATGGCTACACCTTC
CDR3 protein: CASSSGIGYGYTF

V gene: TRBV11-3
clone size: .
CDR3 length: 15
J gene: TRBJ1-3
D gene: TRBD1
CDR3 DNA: TGTGCCAGCAGCTTACATCCAGGGGGCGGAAACACCATATATTTT
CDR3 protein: CASSLHPGGGNTIYF

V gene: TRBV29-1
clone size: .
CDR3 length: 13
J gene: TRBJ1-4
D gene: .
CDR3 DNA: TGCAGCGTTGAAGAGGAACCTGGCGGAAAACTGTTTTTT
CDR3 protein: CSVEEEPGGKLFF

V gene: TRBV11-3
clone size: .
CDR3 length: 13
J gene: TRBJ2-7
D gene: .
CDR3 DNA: TGTGCCAGCAGCCGATCTCAGGGGTACGAGCAGTACTTC
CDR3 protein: CASSRSQGYEQYF